These T cell receptor beta chains were read from a single sample in a study of cytomegalovirus exposure and HLA in healthy donors. Some clones are missing from TCRdb's copy, which holds only in-frame ones; the method was immunoSEQ multiplex PCR. The sample holds fewer than 250,000 clones, 80% to 85% seen once. The specimen sequenced was PBMCs. The origin of the receptors is a woman aged 30 to 39 in good health and CMV-seropositive. The CDR3 runs from the conserved cysteine through the conserved F or W. The D gene is left open where the match is weak. The size of a clone is reported for some rows only, either as once, few or many, or as a class for expanded clones.

D: .
V: TRBV6-1
length: 14
J: TRBJ1-1
size: once
CDR3: CASRPWEGNTEAFF
DNA: TGTGCCAGCCGGCCCTGGGAGGGGAACACTGAAGCTTTCTTT

D: .
V: TRBV9
length: 15
J: TRBJ2-1
size: .
CDR3: CASSVETGASNEQFF
DNA: TGTGCCAGCAGCGTAGAGACGGGTGCTAGCAATGAGCAGTTCTTC

D: .
V: TRBV19
length: 15
J: TRBJ1-5
size: once
CDR3: CARSRTSPHLGPQHF
DNA: TGTGCCAGGAGTAGGACATCTCCCCACCTAGGGCCCCAGCATTTT

D: .
V: TRBV9
length: 14
J: TRBJ1-1
size: .
CDR3: CASSARLGNTEAFF
DNA: TGTGCCAGCAGCGCGAGGTTGGGGAACACTGAAGCTTTCTTT

D: .
V: TRBV6-1
length: 16
J: TRBJ1-4
size: .
CDR3: CASSEWPPATNEKLFF
DNA: TGTGCCAGCAGTGAATGGCCCCCGGCGACTAATGAAAAACTGTTTTTT

D: TRBD2
V: TRBV29-1
length: 16
J: TRBJ2-1
size: .
CDR3: CSVEGFGTSVYNEQFF
DNA: TGCAGCGTTGAGGGATTCGGGACTAGCGTTTACAATGAGCAGTTCTTC

D: .
V: TRBV28
length: 13
J: TRBJ2-7
size: few
CDR3: CASSFGPAYEQYF
DNA: TGTGCCAGCAGTTTTGGCCCAGCCTACGAGCAGTACTTC

D: .
V: TRBV6-4
length: 15
J: TRBJ2-4
size: once
CDR3: CASSIATYAKNIQYF
DNA: TGTGCCAGCAGTATTGCGACATATGCCAAAAACATTCAGTACTTC

D: .
V: TRBV18
length: 12
J: TRBJ1-2
size: .
CDR3: CASSPYGSGYTF
DNA: TGTGCCAGCTCACCTTATGGGAGTGGCTACACCTTC

D: .
V: TRBV5-1
length: 14
J: TRBJ2-7
size: .
CDR3: CASSLSGGPYEQYF
DNA: TGCGCCAGCAGCCTCTCCGGGGGCCCCTACGAGCAGTACTTC

D: TRBD1
V: TRBV2
length: 14
J: TRBJ2-7
size: .
CDR3: CASSETGETYEQYF
DNA: TGTGCCAGCAGTGAAACAGGGGAGACCTACGAGCAGTACTTC

D: TRBD1
V: TRBV30
length: 14
J: TRBJ1-1
size: .
CDR3: CAWTPGQGNAEAFF
DNA: TGTGCCTGGACCCCGGGACAGGGGAACGCTGAAGCTTTCTTT

D: .
V: TRBV11-2
length: 15
J: TRBJ1-2
size: .
CDR3: CASSSRRKDNYGYTF
DNA: TGTGCCAGCAGCTCCCGACGAAAGGATAACTATGGCTACACCTTC

D: .
V: TRBV27
length: 13
J: TRBJ2-5
size: .
CDR3: CASSLTLGETQYF
DNA: TGTGCCAGCAGTTTGACGCTGGGAGAGACCCAGTACTTC

D: TRBD1
V: TRBV5-1
length: 18
J: TRBJ2-2
size: .
CDR3: CASSFWGQGTANTGELFF
DNA: TGCGCCAGCAGCTTTTGGGGACAGGGGACCGCGAACACCGGGGAGCTGTTTTTT

D: .
V: TRBV14
length: 13
J: TRBJ1-1
size: .
CDR3: CASSLDRNTEAFF
DNA: TGTGCCAGCAGCCTGGACAGGAACACTGAAGCTTTCTTT

D: TRBD2
V: TRBV25-1
length: 15
J: TRBJ2-3
size: .
CDR3: CASSFQKREVDTQYF
DNA: TGTGCCAGCAGTTTTCAGAAGCGGGAGGTAGATACGCAGTATTTT

D: .
V: TRBV6-5
length: 13
J: TRBJ2-7
size: .
CDR3: CASSSLGGYEQYF
DNA: TGTGCCAGCAGTTCCTTGGGGGGTTACGAGCAGTACTTC

D: .
V: TRBV6-5
length: 15
J: TRBJ2-7
size: .
CDR3: CASSQGVGAAYEQYF
DNA: TGTGCCAGCAGTCAAGGAGTTGGGGCTGCCTACGAGCAGTACTTC

D: .
V: TRBV6-5
length: 16
J: TRBJ2-5
size: .
CDR3: CASSYSGPINQETQYF
DNA: TGTGCCAGCAGTTACTCCGGACCAATTAACCAAGAGACCCAGTACTTC

D: .
V: TRBV27
length: 13
J: TRBJ1-2
size: .
CDR3: CASGMVRTHGYTF
DNA: TGTGCCAGCGGAATGGTTAGAACACATGGCTACACCTTC

D: .
V: TRBV27
length: 15
J: TRBJ1-1
size: .
CDR3: CASSSLGARNTEAFF
DNA: TGTGCCAGCAGTTCTTTGGGGGCGCGGAACACTGAAGCTTTCTTT

D: .
V: TRBV5-1
length: 13
J: TRBJ1-2
size: .
CDR3: CASRLPGVLGYTF
DNA: TGCGCCAGCAGGCTTCCAGGGGTTCTGGGCTACACCTTC

D: .
V: TRBV5-6
length: 12
J: TRBJ1-2
size: .
CDR3: CASSGWEYGYTF
DNA: TGTGCCAGCAGCGGGTGGGAATATGGCTACACCTTC

D: .
V: TRBV4-1
length: 17
J: TRBJ2-1
size: .
CDR3: CASSQEQVVLAYNEQFF
DNA: TGCGCCAGCAGCCAAGAACAGGTGGTCCTGGCATACAATGAGCAGTTCTTC

D: .
V: TRBV2
length: 14
J: TRBJ2-3
size: .
CDR3: CASSGLGLTDTQYF
DNA: TGTGCCAGCAGTGGGTTGGGGCTTACAGATACGCAGTATTTT

D: TRBD1
V: TRBV11-3
length: 15
J: TRBJ1-1
size: .
CDR3: CASERQGVVNTEAFF
DNA: TGTGCCAGCGAACGACAGGGTGTAGTCAACACTGAAGCTTTCTTT

D: .
V: TRBV4-1
length: 17
J: TRBJ2-2
size: .
CDR3: CASSQDVAGRGTGELFF
DNA: TGCGCCAGCAGCCAAGACGTCGCGGGACGGGGAACCGGGGAGCTGTTTTTT

D: TRBD1
V: TRBV25-1
length: 14
J: TRBJ1-1
size: once
CDR3: CASSVGGTARKAFF
DNA: TGTGCCAGCAGTGTGGGGGGGACAGCGAGAAAAGCTTTCTTT

D: .
V: TRBV9
length: 13
J: TRBJ2-7
size: few
CDR3: CASSVDGLYEQYF
DNA: TGTGCCAGCAGCGTAGATGGGCTCTACGAGCAGTACTTC

D: TRBD2
V: TRBV7-9
length: 15
J: TRBJ2-1
size: .
CDR3: CASSGGTSGYNEQFF
DNA: TGTGCCAGCAGCGGTGGGACTAGCGGATACAATGAGCAGTTCTTC

D: TRBD1
V: TRBV7-9
length: 14
J: TRBJ2-7
size: .
CDR3: CASSLGTDPYEQYF
DNA: TGTGCCAGCAGCTTGGGGACAGATCCCTACGAGCAGTACTTC

D: TRBD2
V: TRBV4-1
length: 13
J: TRBJ2-1
size: .
CDR3: CASSQDQRDEQFF
DNA: TGCGCCAGCAGCCAAGATCAGCGGGACGAGCAGTTCTTC

D: .
V: TRBV5-4
length: 16
J: TRBJ1-1
size: .
CDR3: CASSLDRRNVNTEAFF
DNA: TGTGCCAGCAGCTTGGACAGAAGGAATGTGAACACTGAAGCTTTCTTT

D: .
V: TRBV27
length: 13
J: TRBJ2-2
size: .
CDR3: CASSFFRSGELFF
DNA: TGTGCCAGCAGTTTCTTTCGAAGCGGGGAGCTGTTTTTT

D: .
V: TRBV10-3
length: 16
J: TRBJ1-2
size: .
CDR3: CAISEPLGGANYGYTF
DNA: TGTGCCATCAGTGAGCCCCTAGGGGGAGCTAACTATGGCTACACCTTC

D: .
V: TRBV7-8
length: 11
J: TRBJ2-2
size: .
CDR3: CASSPPGELFF
DNA: TGTGCCAGCAGTCCACCCGGGGAGCTGTTTTTT

D: .
V: TRBV7-2
length: 13
J: TRBJ2-7
size: .
CDR3: CASSAHPSGEQYF
DNA: TGTGCCAGCAGCGCCCACCCCAGCGGGGAGCAGTACTTC

D: .
V: TRBV29-1
length: 16
J: TRBJ1-2
size: .
CDR3: CSVEGGIDSSNYGYTF
DNA: TGCAGCGTTGAAGGGGGTATCGACAGCTCTAACTATGGCTACACCTTC

D: .
V: TRBV29-1
length: 11
J: TRBJ1-1
size: once
CDR3: CSVTLNTEAFF
DNA: TGCAGCGTCACTCTGAACACTGAAGCTTTCTTT

D: .
V: TRBV6-1
length: 13
J: TRBJ2-7
size: once
CDR3: CASSEGPTYEQYF
DNA: TGTGCCAGCAGTGAAGGGCCTACCTACGAGCAGTACTTC

D: .
V: TRBV5-6
length: 15
J: TRBJ2-5
size: .
CDR3: CASSPDVFGVETQYF
DNA: TGTGCCAGCAGCCCGGACGTGTTTGGTGTCGAGACCCAGTACTTC

D: .
V: TRBV27
length: 14
J: TRBJ2-7
size: .
CDR3: CASSLTGAGDEQYF
DNA: TGTGCCAGCAGTTTAACGGGGGCGGGGGACGAGCAGTACTTC